This entry lists 26 T cell receptor beta chains sequenced from one sample in a study of monozygotic twins with cystic fibrosis. Method: immunoSEQ multiplex PCR; TCRdb's copy keeps in-frame clones and lacks some. The sample carries roughly 24,000 clones, 95% to 98% recorded once. The sample taken for sequencing was blood. Source of these receptors: a girl aged 5-17 years with cystic fibrosis.

This clone was detected only once. The CDR3 loop reads CAISPGLAGLDTQYF. For the CDR3, the DNA is TGTGCCATCAGCCCGGGACTAGCGGGCCTGGATACGCAGTATTTT. J is TRBJ2-3 and V is TRBV10-3; 12 bases align to TRBD2. Per the germline V gene, CDR1 is ENHRY and CDR2 is SYGVKD. This CDR3 has 15 amino acids. Unmatched junction bases numbered 7, after V lost 6 bases and J lost 6 bases.

V and J are TRBV30 and TRBJ2-3; 7 bases are a match to TRBD2. V dropped 7 bases and J dropped 0; count of bases not matched to a gene: 4. Per the germline V gene, CDR1 is GTSNPN and CDR2 is SVGIG (reference sequence). The CDR3 consists of 13 residues. The DNA of the CDR3 is TGTGCCTTGGGACTAACTAGCACAGATACGCAGTATTTT. Its translation: CALGLTSTDTQYF.

This chain links TRBV19 with TRBJ1-1; D possibly corresponds to TRBD1 (5 bases). Looked up from germline, CDR1 is LNHDA and CDR2 is SQIVND (reference sequence). Trimming cost V 3 bases and J 1 base, with 6 bases left between them. The CDR3 extends over 13 amino acids. The CDR3 here is CASSMRGNTEAFF. The CDR3 region has the DNA TGTGCCAGTAGTATGAGGGGGAACACTGAAGCTTTCTTT.

This sequence joins TRBV9 and TRBJ1-1; maybe TRBD1 (6 bases). The CDR3 consists of 14 residues. V lost 3 bases and J 0 bases, leaving 9 bases between the germline ends. CDR1 SGDLS and CDR2 YYNGEE come from the germline V gene. The CDR3 DNA reads as TGTGCCAGCAGCGGAGGACAGATGAACACTGAAGCTTTCTTT. It encodes CASSGGQMNTEAFF.

The chain employs TRBV7-2 and TRBJ2-1; maybe TRBD2 (5 bases). Germline CDR1 is SGHTA and CDR2 is FQGNSA. The germline V and J ends were trimmed by 3 bases and 4 bases, with 7 bases remaining between them. This CDR3 spans 13 amino acids. In nucleotides, the CDR3 is TGTGCCAGCAGCTTGGACTCGTACAATGAGCAGTTCTTC. Encoded protein: CASSLDSYNEQFF.

The chain combines TRBV30 with TRBJ1-1; D remains unclear. The CDR3 runs to 12 residues. The germline gives CDR1 GTSNPN, CDR2 SVGIG (reference sequence). Trimming removed 2 bases from V and 8 bases from J, with 12 bases in between. Written as DNA, the CDR3 is TGTGCCTGGAGTATCCAAGGGTCGGAAGCTTTCTTT. This translates into CAWSIQGSEAFF.

This chain joins TRBV5-6 and TRBJ2-1, with D tentatively TRBD2 (5 bases). Germline V gene lookup returns CDR1 SGHDT and CDR2 YYEEEE. The CDR3 consists of 14 residues. The V end lost 4 bases, the J end lost 3 bases, and 11 bases lay between the germline ends. The CDR3 DNA sequence: TGTGCCAGCAGCCCCGGACTGGACTACAATGAGCAGTTCTTC. Amino acids: CASSPGLDYNEQFF.

This rearrangement joins TRBV28 to TRBJ2-1, with TRBD2 identical over 8 bases. CDR1 is MDHEN and CDR2 is SYDVKM in the germline V gene. Trimming at V came to 5 bases and at J to 6 bases, leaving 9 bases not matched to a gene. This CDR3 is 15 amino acids long. DNA for the CDR3: TGTGCCAGCAGTATCCTAGGTCTAGCGGGCAATGAGCAGTTCTTC. This gives the protein CASSILGLAGNEQFF.

Here the CDR3 reads CASSETATNEKLFF. CDR3 coding DNA: TGTGCCAGCAGTGAGACGGCAACTAATGAAAAACTGTTTTTT. The V and J genes are TRBV25-1 and TRBJ1-4; D uncertain. The CDR3 has 14 residues. Germline V gene data show CDR1 as MGHDK and CDR2 as SYGVNS. Trimming stripped 3 bases from V and 0 bases from J, with 5 bases between.

This rearrangement joins TRBV7-3 to TRBJ2-2; TRBD2 might be the D (6 bases). Trimming pared 4 bases from V and 7 bases from J, leaving 7 bases between. CDR3 length: 12 amino acids. Germline lookup yields CDR1 SGHTA and CDR2 FQGTGA. The DNA for the CDR3 is TGTGCCAGCAGCTCAGCGGGCGGGGAGCTGTTTTTT. Amino acids: CASSSAGGELFF.

V is TRBV7-2 and J is TRBJ2-5, with D perhaps assigned TRBD1 or TRBD2 (6 bases each). The germline gives CDR1 SGHTA, CDR2 FQGNSA. CDR3 length: 15 amino acids. V lost 0 bases to trimming and J lost 5 bases, with 13 bases between them. The CDR3 loop reads CASSLAGGNGETQYF. In nucleotides, the CDR3 is TGTGCCAGCAGCTTAGCGGGGGGCAATGGGGAGACCCAGTACTTC.

V usage is TRBV6-5 and J usage is TRBJ1-4, with a tentative D call TRBD1 (6 bases). Trimming took off 6 bases at V and 8 bases at J, with 16 bases between the two ends. This CDR3 is 14 amino acids long. CDR1 is MNHEY and CDR2 is SVGAGI in the germline V gene. CDR3 amino acids: CASREGGLREKLFF. CDR3 nucleotides: TGTGCCAGCAGGGAAGGGGGGTTGCGCGAAAAACTGTTTTTT.

This chain joins TRBV28 and TRBJ2-7; no definite D call. The ends were cut back, 5 bases at V and 0 bases at J, with 5 bases in the middle. The CDR3 is 12 residues long. The V gene's germline CDR1 is MDHEN and CDR2 SYDVKM. CDR3 region: CASSIGSYEQYV. The CDR3 DNA follows: TGTGCCAGCAGTATAGGCTCCTACGAGCAGTACGTC.

The V call is TRBV11-2, the J call TRBJ2-1, with 9 bases that match TRBD2. Germline V lookup: CDR1 SGHAT, CDR2 FQNNGV. The CDR3 loop spans 17 amino acids. The junction had 8 bases not matched to a gene; V was cut back by 1 base and J by 4 bases. This CDR3 reads CASSLVLAGGRYNEQFF. The CDR3 bases are TGTGCCAGCAGCTTAGTCCTGGCGGGAGGGAGATACAATGAGCAGTTCTTC.

The chain is built from TRBV2 and TRBJ2-2, with no clear D. Looked up from germline, CDR1 is SNHLY and CDR2 is FYNNEI. The CDR3 covers 15 residues. With 8 bases removed from V and 2 bases from J, the gap between germline ends came to 15 bases. The CDR3 nucleotides are TGTGCCAGCGCCCCCGAGGACCATAACACCGGGGAGCTGTTTTTT. It specifies CASAPEDHNTGELFF.

This chain uses TRBV27 with TRBJ1-1; tentative D call: TRBD1 (6 bases). CDR1 MNHEY and CDR2 SMNVEV come from the germline V gene (reference sequence). This CDR3 is built from 13 residues. V was shortened by 5 bases and J by 3 bases, with 10 bases between the two germline ends. The CDR3 protein is CASSGGADTEAFF. CDR3 sequence (DNA): TGTGCCAGCAGTGGGGGGGCGGACACTGAAGCTTTCTTT.

The chain is built from TRBV4-2 and TRBJ2-5, with 7 bases aligning to TRBD2. The germline gives CDR1 LGHNA, CDR2 YNFKEQ. After removal of 4 bases from V and 4 bases from J, the junction contained 18 bases not matched to a gene. The CDR3 is 18 amino acids. DNA of the CDR3: TGTGCCAGCAGCCGGGGATCGGGGGGTAGCGGTTGGGGAGAGACCCAGTACTTC. Amino acid sequence: CASSRGSGGSGWGETQYF.

This chain links TRBV18 with TRBJ2-2; 8 bases fit TRBD1. V dropped 5 bases and J dropped 0; count of bases not matched to a gene: 5. Germline loops: CDR1 KGHSH, CDR2 LQKENI. This CDR3 has 16 amino acids. DNA for the CDR3: TGTGCCAGCTCATCTACAGGGGGAGCGAACACCGGGGAGCTGTTTTTT. It codes for CASSSTGGANTGELFF.

This sequence joins TRBV6-5 and TRBJ1-1; 9 bases fit TRBD1. The V segment lost 6 bases and the J segment 1 base; nucleotides outside the gene matches: 6. The CDR3 runs to 15 residues. Looked up from germline, CDR1 is MNHEY and CDR2 is SVGAGI. The CDR3 nucleotides are TGTGCCAGCAGCCTTCACAGGGGGCCGAACACTGAAGCTTTCTTT. Protein product: CASSLHRGPNTEAFF.

The V call is TRBV10-1, the J call TRBJ2-1; a possible D gene is TRBD2 (5 bases). The CDR3 length is 19 residues. Germline V lookup: CDR1 WNHNN, CDR2 SYGVQD (reference sequence). Trimming removed 0 bases from V and 1 base from J, with 19 bases in between. The CDR3 DNA sequence: TGCGCCAGCAGTGAGTCGGAATGGCGGGCAGAAAGGTCCTACAATGAGCAGTTCTTC. Protein: CASSESEWRAERSYNEQFF.

This sequence joins TRBV2 and TRBJ1-3; 7 positions agree with TRBD1. The germline V gene has CDR1 SNHLY and CDR2 FYNNEI. The CDR3 covers 16 residues. The ends lost 6 bases at V and 2 bases at J; junction bases unmatched: 10. CDR3 region: CASRRALGTAGNTIYF. CDR3 nucleotide sequence: TGTGCCAGCAGACGAGCCCTCGGGACAGCTGGAAACACCATATATTTT.

The chain carries TRBV27 and TRBJ2-5; D might be TRBD2 (6 bases). Between the trimmed V and J ends, which lost 4 bases and 3 bases, there was a span of 12 bases. The CDR3 consists of 14 residues. In germline, CDR1 is MNHEY, CDR2 SMNVEV (reference sequence). The DNA of the CDR3 is TGTGCCAGCAGTTCGTCCGGGACTGAAGAGACCCAGTACTTC. Protein sequence: CASSSSGTEETQYF.

This clone was counted a single time. V gene TRBV6-4 combines with J gene TRBJ2-2; possibly TRBD2 for D (5 bases). The germline V gene encodes CDR1 MRHNA and CDR2 SNTAGT. This CDR3 has 17 amino acids. Trimming stripped 4 bases from V and 0 bases from J, with 15 bases between. The CDR3 reads CASSAYSTGTNTGELFF. For the CDR3, the DNA is TGTGCCAGCAGTGCATATTCCACCGGGACGAACACCGGGGAGCTGTTTTTT.

The V and J genes are TRBV6-1 and TRBJ2-7, with 7 bases aligning to TRBD2. The CDR3 is made up of 14 amino acids. Germline V CDR1 and CDR2: MNHNS, SASEGT. J lost 3 bases, V lost 2 bases, and 4 bases had no gene match. The CDR3 DNA is TGTGCCAGCAGTGAATGGGAGGGCCTCTACGAGCAGTACTTC. This codes for CASSEWEGLYEQYF.

CDR3 sequence: CASSNQGSLYNEQFF. The DNA of the CDR3 is TGTGCCAGCAGTAACCAGGGTTCTCTCTACAATGAGCAGTTCTTC. The V and J genes are TRBV6-5 and TRBJ2-1, with TRBD1 as a possible D gene (5 bases). The CDR3 is 15 residues long. Germline loops: CDR1 MNHEY, CDR2 SVGAGI. The V end lost 5 bases, the J end lost 3 bases, and 14 bases lay between the germline ends.

V and J are TRBV7-2 and TRBJ1-5; TRBD1 agrees at 9 bases. The J segment lost 5 bases and the V segment lost 5 bases, leaving 7 bases of the junction unmatched. Germline V gives CDR1 SGHTA, CDR2 FQGNSA. The CDR3 covers 15 residues. The chain's CDR3 is CASSRITGGYQPQHF. For the CDR3, the DNA is TGTGCCAGCAGCCGGATAACAGGGGGCTATCAGCCCCAGCATTTT.